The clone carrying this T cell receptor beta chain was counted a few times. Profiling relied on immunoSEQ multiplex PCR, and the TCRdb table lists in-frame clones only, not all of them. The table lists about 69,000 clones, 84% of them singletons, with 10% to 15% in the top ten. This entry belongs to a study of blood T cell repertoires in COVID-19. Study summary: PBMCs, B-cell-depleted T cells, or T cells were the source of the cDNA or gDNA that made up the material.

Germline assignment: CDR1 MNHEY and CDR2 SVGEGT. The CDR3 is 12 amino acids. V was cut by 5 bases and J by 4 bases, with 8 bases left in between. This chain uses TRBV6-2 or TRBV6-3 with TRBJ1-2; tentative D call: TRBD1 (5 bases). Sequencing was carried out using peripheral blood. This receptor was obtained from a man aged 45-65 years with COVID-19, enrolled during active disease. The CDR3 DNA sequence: TGTGCCAGCAGTCTCGACAGCTATGGCTACACCTTC. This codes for CASSLDSYGYTF.